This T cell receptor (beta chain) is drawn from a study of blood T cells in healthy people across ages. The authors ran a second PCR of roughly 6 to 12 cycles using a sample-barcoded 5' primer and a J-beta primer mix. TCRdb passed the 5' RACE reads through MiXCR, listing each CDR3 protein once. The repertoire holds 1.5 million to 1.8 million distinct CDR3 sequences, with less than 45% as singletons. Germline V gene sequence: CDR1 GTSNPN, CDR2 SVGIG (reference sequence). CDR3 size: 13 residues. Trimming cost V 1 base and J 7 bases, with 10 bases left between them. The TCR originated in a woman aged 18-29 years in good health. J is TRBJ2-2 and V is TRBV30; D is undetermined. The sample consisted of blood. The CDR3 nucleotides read TGTGCCTGGAGTGGGGCAGCTTTCGGGGAGCTGTTTTTT. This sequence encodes CAWSGAAFGELFF.